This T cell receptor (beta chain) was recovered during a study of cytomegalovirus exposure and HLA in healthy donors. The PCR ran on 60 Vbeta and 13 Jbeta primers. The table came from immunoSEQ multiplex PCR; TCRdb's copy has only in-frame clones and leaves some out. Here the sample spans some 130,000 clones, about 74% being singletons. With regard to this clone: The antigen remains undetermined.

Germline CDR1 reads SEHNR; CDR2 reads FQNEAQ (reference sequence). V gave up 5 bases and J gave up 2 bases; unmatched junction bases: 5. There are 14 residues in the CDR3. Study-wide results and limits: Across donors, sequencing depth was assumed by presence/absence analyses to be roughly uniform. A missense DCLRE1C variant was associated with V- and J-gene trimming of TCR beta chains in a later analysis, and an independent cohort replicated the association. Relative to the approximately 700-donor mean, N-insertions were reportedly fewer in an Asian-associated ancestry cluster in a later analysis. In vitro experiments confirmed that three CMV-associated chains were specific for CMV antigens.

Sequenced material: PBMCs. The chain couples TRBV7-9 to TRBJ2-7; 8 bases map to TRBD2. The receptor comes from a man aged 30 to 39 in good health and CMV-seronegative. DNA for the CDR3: TGTGCCAGCAGCCCGGGGGGGCATCCCTACGAGCAGTACTTC. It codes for CASSPGGHPYEQYF.